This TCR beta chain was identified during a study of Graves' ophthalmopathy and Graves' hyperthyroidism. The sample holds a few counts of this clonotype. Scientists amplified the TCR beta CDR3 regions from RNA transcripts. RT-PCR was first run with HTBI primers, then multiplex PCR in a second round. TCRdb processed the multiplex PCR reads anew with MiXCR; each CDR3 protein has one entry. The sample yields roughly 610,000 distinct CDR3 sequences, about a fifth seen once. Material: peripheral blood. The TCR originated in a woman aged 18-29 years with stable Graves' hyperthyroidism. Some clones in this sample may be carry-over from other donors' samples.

The CDR3 nucleotides are TGTGCCAGCAGTTCCTTGACGGCACTACTCTCGATCGGGTACACCTTC. This translates into CASSSLTALLSIGYTF. This chain links TRBV28 with TRBJ1-2; D uncertain. V gave up 4 bases and J gave up 11 bases, with 26 bases separating them. CDR3 length: 16 amino acids. The V gene's germline CDR1 is MDHEN and CDR2 SYDVKM.